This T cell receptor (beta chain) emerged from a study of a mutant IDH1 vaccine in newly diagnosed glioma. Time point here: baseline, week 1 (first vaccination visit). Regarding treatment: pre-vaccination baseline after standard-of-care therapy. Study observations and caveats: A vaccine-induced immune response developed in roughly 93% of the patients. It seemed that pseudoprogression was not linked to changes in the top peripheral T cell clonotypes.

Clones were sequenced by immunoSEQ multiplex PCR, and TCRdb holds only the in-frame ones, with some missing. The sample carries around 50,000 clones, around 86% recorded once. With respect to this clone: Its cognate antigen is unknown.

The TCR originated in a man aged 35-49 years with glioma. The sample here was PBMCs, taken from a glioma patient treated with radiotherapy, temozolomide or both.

The CDR3 nucleotides are TGTGCCAGCTCACTGCTGGGCGGAGAGACCCAGTACTTC. It translates to CASSLLGGETQYF. This chain joins TRBV18 and TRBJ2-5; D call uncertain. Trimming left V 4 bases short and J 4 bases short, with 10 bases between. This CDR3 is 13 amino acids long. The germline V gene has CDR1 KGHSH and CDR2 LQKENI.